The present TCR beta chain was sequenced within a study of blood T cells in healthy people across ages. Whole-study results and caveats: Both higher diversity and more naive CD4+ cells marked long-lived donors when set against aged donors.

Details on this clonotype: The antigen remains undetermined.

The length of the CDR3 is 17 residues. Germline V lookup: CDR1 SGHTS, CDR2 YDEGEE. V was pared by 1 base and J by 0 bases, with 14 bases between. Alongside a J-beta primer mix, a sample-barcoded 5' primer served in a second PCR lasting roughly 6 to 11 cycles. One entry per CDR3 protein, called by TCRdb with MiXCR from the 5' RACE reads. Of 450,000 to 650,000 distinct CDR3 sequences listed, under 30% are singletons. A further study also used this sample, focusing on T cells of mothers and their children.

The TCR comes from a boy aged 10-17 years in good health. The chain joins TRBV5-8 to TRBJ2-1; D may be TRBD1 or TRBD2 (5 bases each). Sequenced input: blood. The CDR3 reads CASSLLLAGSSYNEQFF. DNA of the CDR3: TGTGCCAGCAGCTTGCTCTTGGCAGGGAGCTCCTACAATGAGCAGTTCTTC.